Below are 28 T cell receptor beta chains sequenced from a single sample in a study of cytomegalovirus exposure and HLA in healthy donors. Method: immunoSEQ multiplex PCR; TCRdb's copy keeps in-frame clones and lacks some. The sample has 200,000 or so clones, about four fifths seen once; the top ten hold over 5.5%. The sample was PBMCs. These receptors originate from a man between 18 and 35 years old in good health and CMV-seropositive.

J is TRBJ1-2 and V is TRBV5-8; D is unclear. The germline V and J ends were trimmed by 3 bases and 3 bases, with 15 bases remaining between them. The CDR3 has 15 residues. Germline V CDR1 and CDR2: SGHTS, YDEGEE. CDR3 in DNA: TGTGCCAGCAGCTCCCTCCGGGAGTGGGACTATGGCTACACCTTC. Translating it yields CASSSLREWDYGYTF.

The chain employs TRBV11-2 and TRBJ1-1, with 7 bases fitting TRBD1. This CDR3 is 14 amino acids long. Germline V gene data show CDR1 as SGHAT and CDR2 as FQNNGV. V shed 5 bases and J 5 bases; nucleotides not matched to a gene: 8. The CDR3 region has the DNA TGTGCCAGCAGCCCCCGACAGGGATTGACTGAAGCTTTCTTT. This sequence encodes CASSPRQGLTEAFF.

CDR3 loop: CASSQGLNYEQYF. CDR3 DNA: TGCGCCAGCAGCCAAGGACTGAACTACGAGCAGTACTTC. The chain has TRBV4-1 and TRBJ2-7, with D unclear. The CDR3 length is 13 residues. Germline loops: CDR1 MGHRA, CDR2 YSYEKL. V was shortened by 1 base and J by 3 bases, with 7 bases between the two germline ends.

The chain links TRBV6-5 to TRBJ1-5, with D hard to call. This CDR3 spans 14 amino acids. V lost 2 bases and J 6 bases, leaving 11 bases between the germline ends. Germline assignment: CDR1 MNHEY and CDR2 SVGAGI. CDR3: CASSYGEGGQPQHF. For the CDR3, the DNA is TGTGCCAGCAGTTACGGGGAGGGCGGTCAGCCCCAGCATTTT.

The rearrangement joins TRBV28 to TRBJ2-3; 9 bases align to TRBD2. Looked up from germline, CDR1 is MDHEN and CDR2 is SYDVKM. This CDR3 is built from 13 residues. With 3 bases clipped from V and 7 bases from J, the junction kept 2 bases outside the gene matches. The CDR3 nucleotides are TGTGCCAGCAGTTTTACTAGCGGGTATACGCAGTATTTT. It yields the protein CASSFTSGYTQYF.

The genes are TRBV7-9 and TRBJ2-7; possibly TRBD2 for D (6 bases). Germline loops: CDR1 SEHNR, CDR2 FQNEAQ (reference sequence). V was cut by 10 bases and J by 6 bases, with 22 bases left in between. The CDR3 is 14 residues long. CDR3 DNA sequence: TGTGCCACTCAAACCGGGACTTCGAACTCCGAGCAGTACTTC. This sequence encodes CATQTGTSNSEQYF.

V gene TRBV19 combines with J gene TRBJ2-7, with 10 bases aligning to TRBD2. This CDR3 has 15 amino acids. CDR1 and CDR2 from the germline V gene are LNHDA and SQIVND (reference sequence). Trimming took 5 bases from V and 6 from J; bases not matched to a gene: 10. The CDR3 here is CASSWTSGVSREQYF. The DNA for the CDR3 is TGTGCCAGTAGTTGGACTAGCGGAGTATCTCGCGAGCAGTACTTC.

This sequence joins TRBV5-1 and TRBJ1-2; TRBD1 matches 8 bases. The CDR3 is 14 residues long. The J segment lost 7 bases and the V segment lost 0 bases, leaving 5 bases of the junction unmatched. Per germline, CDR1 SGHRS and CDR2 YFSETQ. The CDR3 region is CASSLGDRLSGYTF. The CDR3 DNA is TGCGCCAGCAGCTTGGGGGACAGGCTAAGTGGCTACACCTTC.

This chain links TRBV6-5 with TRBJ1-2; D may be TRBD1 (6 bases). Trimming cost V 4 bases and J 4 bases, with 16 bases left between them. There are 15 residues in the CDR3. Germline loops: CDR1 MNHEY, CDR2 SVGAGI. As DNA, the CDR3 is TGTGCCAGCAGTTTGTCGGGGGGCGCTGGCTATGGCTACACCTTC. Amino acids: CASSLSGGAGYGYTF.

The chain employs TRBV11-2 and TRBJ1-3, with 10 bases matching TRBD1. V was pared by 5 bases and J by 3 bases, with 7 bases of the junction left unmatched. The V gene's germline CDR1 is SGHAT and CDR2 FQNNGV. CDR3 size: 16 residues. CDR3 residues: CASSPRTGGYGNTIYF. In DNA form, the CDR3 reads TGTGCCAGCAGCCCTAGGACAGGGGGGTATGGAAACACCATATATTTT. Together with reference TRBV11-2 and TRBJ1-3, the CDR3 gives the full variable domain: EAGVAQSPRYKIIEKRQSVAFWCNPISGHATLYWYQQILGQGPKLLIQFQNNGVVDDSQLPKDRFSAERLKGVDSTLKIQPAKLEDSAVYLCASSPRTGGYGNTIYFGEGSWLTVV.

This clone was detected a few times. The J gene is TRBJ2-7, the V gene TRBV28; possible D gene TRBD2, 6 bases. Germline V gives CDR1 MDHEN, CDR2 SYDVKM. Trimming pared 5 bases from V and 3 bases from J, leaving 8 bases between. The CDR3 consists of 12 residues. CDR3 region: CASSLANYEQYF. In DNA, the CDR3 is TGTGCCAGCAGTCTAGCGAACTACGAGCAGTACTTC.

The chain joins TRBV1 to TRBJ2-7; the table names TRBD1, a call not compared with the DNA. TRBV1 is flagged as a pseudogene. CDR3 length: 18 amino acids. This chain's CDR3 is CTSSQGERRDRAYYEQYF. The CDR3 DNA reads TGCACCAGCAGCCAAGGTGAGCGAAGGGACAGGGCTTACTACGAGCAGTACTTC.

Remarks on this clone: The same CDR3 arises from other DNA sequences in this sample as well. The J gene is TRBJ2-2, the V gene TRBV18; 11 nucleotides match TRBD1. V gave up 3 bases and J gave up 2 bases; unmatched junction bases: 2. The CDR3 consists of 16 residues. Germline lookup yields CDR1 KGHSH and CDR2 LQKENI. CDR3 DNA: TGTGCCAGCTCACCCCGGACAGGGGGCAACACCGGGGAGCTGTTTTTT. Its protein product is CASSPRTGGNTGELFF.

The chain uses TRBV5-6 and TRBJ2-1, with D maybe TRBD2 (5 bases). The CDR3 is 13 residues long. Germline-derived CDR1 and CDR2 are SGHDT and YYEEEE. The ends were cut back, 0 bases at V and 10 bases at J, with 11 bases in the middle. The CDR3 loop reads CASSLAGLSEQFF. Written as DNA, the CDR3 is TGTGCCAGCAGCTTGGCCGGACTTTCAGAGCAGTTCTTC.

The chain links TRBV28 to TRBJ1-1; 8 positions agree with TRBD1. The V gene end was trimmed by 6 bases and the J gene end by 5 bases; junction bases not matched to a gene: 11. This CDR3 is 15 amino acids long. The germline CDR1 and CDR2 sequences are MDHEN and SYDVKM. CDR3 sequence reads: CASSIQGQGQTEAFF. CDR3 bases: TGTGCCAGCAGCATACAAGGACAGGGTCAAACTGAAGCTTTCTTT.

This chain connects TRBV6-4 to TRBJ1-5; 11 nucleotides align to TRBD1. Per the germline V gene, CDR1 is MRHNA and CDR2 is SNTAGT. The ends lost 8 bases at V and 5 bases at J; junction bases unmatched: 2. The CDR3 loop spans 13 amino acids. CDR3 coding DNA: TGTGCCAGCTTGGGACAGGGGGATCAGCCCCAGCATTTT. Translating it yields CASLGQGDQPQHF.

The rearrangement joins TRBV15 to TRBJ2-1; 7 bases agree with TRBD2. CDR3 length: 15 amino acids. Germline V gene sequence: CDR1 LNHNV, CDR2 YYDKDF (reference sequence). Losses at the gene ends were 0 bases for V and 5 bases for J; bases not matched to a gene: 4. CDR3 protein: CATSRDPSGDNEQFF. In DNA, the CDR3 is TGTGCCACCAGCAGAGATCCCAGCGGGGACAATGAGCAGTTCTTC.

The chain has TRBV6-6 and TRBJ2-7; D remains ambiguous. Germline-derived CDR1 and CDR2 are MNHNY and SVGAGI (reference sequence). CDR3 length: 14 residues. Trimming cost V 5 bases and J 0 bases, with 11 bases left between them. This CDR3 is CASSGRRSSYEQYF. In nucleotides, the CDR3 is TGTGCCAGCAGTGGCCGACGGAGCTCCTACGAGCAGTACTTC.

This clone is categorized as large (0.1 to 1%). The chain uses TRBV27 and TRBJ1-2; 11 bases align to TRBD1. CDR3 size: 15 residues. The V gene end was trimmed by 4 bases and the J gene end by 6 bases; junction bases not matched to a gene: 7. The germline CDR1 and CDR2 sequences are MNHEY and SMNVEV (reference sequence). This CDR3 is CASSWTGGYRDGYTF. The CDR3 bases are TGTGCCAGCAGTTGGACAGGGGGCTATAGGGATGGCTACACCTTC.

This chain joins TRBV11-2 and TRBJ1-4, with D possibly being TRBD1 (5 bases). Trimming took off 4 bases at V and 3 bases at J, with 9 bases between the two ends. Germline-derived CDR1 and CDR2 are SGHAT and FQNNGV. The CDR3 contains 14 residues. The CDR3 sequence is CASSSSGANEKLFF. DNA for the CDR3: TGTGCCAGCAGCTCCTCGGGGGCTAATGAAAAACTGTTTTTT.

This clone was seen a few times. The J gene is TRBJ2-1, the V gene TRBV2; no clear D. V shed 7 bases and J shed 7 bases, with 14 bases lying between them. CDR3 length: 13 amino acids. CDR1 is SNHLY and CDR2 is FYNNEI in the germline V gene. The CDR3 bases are TGTGCCAGCACTCCACAGAACCTAAATGAGCAGTTCTTC. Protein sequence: CASTPQNLNEQFF.

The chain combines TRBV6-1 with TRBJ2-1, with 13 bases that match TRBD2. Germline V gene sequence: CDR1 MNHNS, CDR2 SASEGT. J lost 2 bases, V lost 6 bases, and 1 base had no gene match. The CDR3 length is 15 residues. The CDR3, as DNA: TGTGCCAGCAGGGGACTAGCGGGAACCTACAATGAGCAGTTCTTC. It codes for CASRGLAGTYNEQFF.

The CDR3 coding sequence is TGTGCCCGGAAAGGAGGGATCCGGGAAGAGACCCAGTACTTC. It encodes CARKGGIREETQYF. The V and J genes are TRBV30 and TRBJ2-5, with D possibly matching TRBD2 (6 bases). Trimming cost V 8 bases and J 3 bases, with 19 bases left between them. Germline V gene sequence: CDR1 GTSNPN, CDR2 SVGIG (reference sequence). The CDR3 sequence is 14 residues long.

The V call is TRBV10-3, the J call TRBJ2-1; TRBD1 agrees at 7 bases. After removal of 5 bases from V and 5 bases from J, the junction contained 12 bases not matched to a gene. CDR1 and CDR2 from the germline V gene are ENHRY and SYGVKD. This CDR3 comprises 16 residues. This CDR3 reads CAISQDRPEADNEQFF. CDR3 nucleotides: TGTGCCATCAGTCAGGACAGGCCCGAAGCAGACAATGAGCAGTTCTTC.

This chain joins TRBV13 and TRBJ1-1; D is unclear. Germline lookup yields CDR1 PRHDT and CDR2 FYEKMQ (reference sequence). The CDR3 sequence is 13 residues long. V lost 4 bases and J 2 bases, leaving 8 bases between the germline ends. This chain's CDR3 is CASSYTVNTEAFF. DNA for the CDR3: TGTGCCAGCAGCTACACAGTTAACACTGAAGCTTTCTTT.

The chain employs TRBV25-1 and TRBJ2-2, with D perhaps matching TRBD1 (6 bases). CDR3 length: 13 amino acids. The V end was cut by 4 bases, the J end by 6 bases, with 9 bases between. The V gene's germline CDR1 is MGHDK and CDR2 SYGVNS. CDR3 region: CASSATGPGELFF. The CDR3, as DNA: TGTGCCAGCAGTGCTACAGGGCCCGGGGAGCTGTTTTTT.

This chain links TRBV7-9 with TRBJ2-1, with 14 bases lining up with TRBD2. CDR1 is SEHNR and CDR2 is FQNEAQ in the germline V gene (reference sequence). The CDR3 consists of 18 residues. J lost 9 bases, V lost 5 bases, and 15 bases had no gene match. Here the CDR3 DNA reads TGTGCCAGCAGCCAGGAGCTTGGGACTAGCGGGAGATCCTCTGAGCAGTTCTTC. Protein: CASSQELGTSGRSSEQFF.

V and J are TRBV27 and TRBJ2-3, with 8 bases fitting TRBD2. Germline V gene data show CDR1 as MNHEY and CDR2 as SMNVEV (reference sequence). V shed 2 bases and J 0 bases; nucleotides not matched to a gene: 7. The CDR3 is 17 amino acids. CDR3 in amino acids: CASSLIPPSGSTDTQYF. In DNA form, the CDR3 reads TGTGCCAGCAGTTTAATCCCTCCTAGCGGGAGCACAGATACGCAGTATTTT.